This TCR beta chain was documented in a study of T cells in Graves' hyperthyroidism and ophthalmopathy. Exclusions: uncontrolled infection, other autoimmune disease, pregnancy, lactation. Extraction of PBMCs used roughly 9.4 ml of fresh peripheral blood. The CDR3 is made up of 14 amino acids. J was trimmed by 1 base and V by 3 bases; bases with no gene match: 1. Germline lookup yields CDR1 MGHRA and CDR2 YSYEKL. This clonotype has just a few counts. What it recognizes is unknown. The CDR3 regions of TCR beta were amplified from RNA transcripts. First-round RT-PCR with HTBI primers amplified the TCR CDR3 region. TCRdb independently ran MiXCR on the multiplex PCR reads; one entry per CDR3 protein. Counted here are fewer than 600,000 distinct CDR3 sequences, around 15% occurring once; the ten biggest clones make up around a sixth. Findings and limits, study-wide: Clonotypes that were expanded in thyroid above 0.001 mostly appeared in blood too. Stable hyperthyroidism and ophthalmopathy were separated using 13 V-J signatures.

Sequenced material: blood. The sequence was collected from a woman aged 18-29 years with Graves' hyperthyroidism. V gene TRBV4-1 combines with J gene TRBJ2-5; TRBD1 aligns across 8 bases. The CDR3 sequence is CASSHGQGQETQYF. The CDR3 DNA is TGCGCCAGCAGCCACGGACAGGGCCAAGAGACCCAGTACTTC.